Sequencing of this T cell receptor beta chain was carried out in a study of blood T cells in healthy people across ages. About this clonotype itself: At one boundary the junction diverges from the germline segment, which might be a read error.

PCR was performed a second time for about 7 to 11 cycles using a sample-barcoded 5' primer and a J-beta primer mix. TCRdb redid the calling of the 5' RACE reads with MiXCR, one entry per CDR3 protein. The data show just under 750,000 distinct CDR3 sequences, with over 20% seen just once and roughly 22% held by the top ten. At least 6 million PBMCs were isolated per sample. CDR3 length: 14 amino acids. Germline CDR1 reads DFQATT; CDR2 reads SNEGSKA (reference sequence). This TCR derives from a man aged 65-85 years in good health. The chain is built from TRBV20-1 and TRBJ2-1, with TRBD1 matching over 7 bases. Sample: blood. The CDR3 is CSARGTVLYNKQFF. The DNA for the CDR3 is TGCAGTGCCAGAGGGACAGTCCTCTACAATAAGCAGTTCTTC.